The 4 T cell receptor beta chains listed next were all sequenced from one sample in a study of T-cell reconstitution after alpha-beta-depleted transplantation in children (dated by TCRdb to about 2016). Library preparation was by PCR. Sequencing was performed on an Illumina HiSeq 2500. TCR library preparation used molecular barcoding, with unique molecular identifiers applied to normalize quantification of the TCRbeta repertoire. TCRdb reprocessing: public reads trimmed at Q25 with fastp, clones called with MiXCR, in-frame beta chains kept. Rows merge per CDR3 protein into single entries with the most common DNA and genes. This sample comprises hundreds of thousands of distinct CDR3 sequences, 16% of them detected only once. 1.1% of the sample rests with the top ten. Source: PBMCs from the stem cell graft donor, taken from the stem cell graft. The origin of the receptors is a human donor who donated a stem cell graft to a child with acute myeloid leukemia.

This clonotype was observed at least ten times. The chain joins TRBV20-1 to TRBJ1-1; 8 bases are a match to TRBD1. From germline, CDR1 is DFQATT and CDR2 SNEGSKA (reference sequence). The CDR3 runs to 14 residues. The V segment lost 0 bases and the J segment 5 bases; nucleotides outside the gene matches: 5. The chain's CDR3 is CSARDQGARTEAFF. The CDR3 DNA follows: TGCAGTGCTAGAGATCAGGGGGCGCGAACTGAAGCTTTCTTT.

The chain carries TRBV21-1 and TRBJ1-6; TRBD1 is the table's D call, not checked against the DNA. TRBV21-1 is marked as a pseudogene. The CDR3 spans 18 residues. CDR3 sequence (DNA): TGTGCCAGCCCTCCATTGAGGGACAGGGATATTGGGAATTCACCCCTCCACTTT. Its translation: CASPPLRDRDIGNSPLHF.

The V call is TRBV5-1, the J call TRBJ2-2; either TRBD1 or TRBD2 may supply D (5 bases each). V was pared by 2 bases and J by 4 bases, with 9 bases between. Germline lookup yields CDR1 SGHRS and CDR2 YFSETQ. CDR3 length equals 14 residues. This CDR3 is CASSFGDGTGELFF. CDR3 in DNA: TGCGCCAGCAGCTTCGGGGACGGCACCGGGGAGCTGTTTTTT.

A few counts support this clonotype. The chain combines TRBV7-2 with TRBJ2-1; 8 nucleotides line up with TRBD2. J lost 3 bases, V lost 0 bases, and 7 bases had no gene match. Germline CDR1 reads SGHTA; CDR2 reads FQGNSA. The CDR3 sequence is 17 residues long. The CDR3 DNA sequence: TGTGCCAGCAGCTTAGCCCCTTCAGCGGGGGACTACAATGAGCAGTTCTTC. It codes for CASSLAPSAGDYNEQFF.